The 14 T cell receptor beta chains presented below share a single source sample, sequenced in a study of T cell repertoires in cytomegalovirus infection. MiXCR, run by TCRdb on the reads, gives a single entry per CDR3 protein. Here the sample spans about 830,000 distinct CDR3 sequences, approximately 32% being singletons. Antigens for these TCRs are unknown. Source: cultured CD8+ T cells from PBMCs, taken from culture after CMV antigen stimulation. The receptors come from a human donor in good health (CMV status not recorded). Some clones in this sample may be carry-over from other donors' samples.

CDR3 nucleotides: TGTGCCAGCCGCGGATCTAGCGGAACCTACGAGCAGTACTTC. The encoded protein is CASRGSSGTYEQYF. The rearrangement uses TRBV2 and TRBJ2-7; TRBD2 agrees at 7 bases. This CDR3 has 14 residues. Unmatched junction bases numbered 9, after V lost 8 bases and J lost 2 bases. Looked up from germline, CDR1 is SNHLY and CDR2 is FYNNEI.

To note about this clonotype: Since a much larger clone is just one base distant, this may be a read error. The chain has TRBV6-1 and TRBJ1-4; no definite D call. The CDR3 covers 14 residues. CDR1 is MNHNS and CDR2 is SASEGT in the germline V gene. The CDR3 sequence is CVSSERLVDEKLFF. As DNA, the CDR3 is TGTGTCAGCAGTGAGCGCCTAGTGGATGAAAAACTGTTTTTT.

The chain is built from TRBV12-3 or TRBV12-4 and TRBJ2-5, with TRBD2 matching over 8 bases. The CDR3 is 15 residues long. V was pared by 1 base and J by 2 bases, with 3 bases of the junction left unmatched. CDR3 nucleotides: TGTGCCAGCAGTTTAGTGGGACTAGGGCAAGAGACCCAGTACTTC. It encodes CASSLVGLGQETQYF.

Regarding this clonotype: A much larger clone sits a single nucleotide away, making a read error possible. The rearrangement joins TRBV24-1 to TRBJ2-5, with 12 bases that match TRBD2. In germline, CDR1 is KGHDR, CDR2 SFDVKD. CDR3 length: 18 residues. J gave up 6 bases and V 4 bases, and 14 bases lay outside the gene matches. For the CDR3, the DNA is TGTGCCACCAGTGACCACTTTCGACTAGCGGGAGAGGGAAAGACCCAGTACTTC. Translated, it gives CATSDHFRLAGEGKTQYF.

The V gene is TRBV2, the J gene TRBJ2-1, with TRBD1 matching over 7 bases. Per the germline V gene, CDR1 is SNHLY and CDR2 is FYNNEI. The trim removed 10 bases at V and 0 bases at J, leaving 21 bases unmatched. This CDR3 spans 19 amino acids. The CDR3: CAIEGGRRDSLSSYNEQFF. The CDR3, as DNA: TGTGCCATCGAAGGGGGCCGCCGGGACAGTCTAAGCTCCTACAATGAGCAGTTCTTC.

V usage is TRBV12-3 or TRBV12-4 and J usage is TRBJ2-5; 7 bases align to TRBD2. This CDR3 spans 17 amino acids. The ends lost 1 base at V and 2 bases at J; junction bases unmatched: 10. This chain's CDR3 is CASSLVASGINQETQYF. In nucleotides, the CDR3 is TGTGCCAGCAGTTTAGTAGCTAGCGGAATAAATCAAGAGACCCAGTACTTC.

This clonotype was counted only a few times. The chain has TRBV12-3 or TRBV12-4 and TRBJ2-2; D is possibly TRBD1 (5 bases). This CDR3 contains 13 residues. V was clipped by 7 bases and J by 4 bases, with 10 bases between them. CDR3 sequence reads: CASTQGSTGELFF. The CDR3 DNA follows: TGTGCCAGCACCCAGGGTAGCACCGGGGAGCTGTTTTTT.

A few counts support this clonotype. The CDR3 nucleotides are TGTGCCACCAGCAAAGGAGGATACAGGTACAATGAGCAGTTCTTC. This sequence encodes CATSKGGYRYNEQFF. This chain uses TRBV15 with TRBJ2-1, with D perhaps matching TRBD1 or TRBD2 (5 bases each). The CDR3 extends over 15 amino acids. CDR1 and CDR2 (germline): LNHNV, YYDKDF (reference sequence). Trimming stripped 4 bases from V and 4 bases from J, with 14 bases between. The full variable domain, completed using reference TRBV15 and TRBJ2-1, is DAMVIQNPRYQVTQFGKPVTLSCSQTLNHNVMYWYQQKSSQAPKLLFHYYDKDFNNEADTPDNFQSRRPNTSFCFLDIRSPGLGDTAMYLCATSKGGYRYNEQFFGPGTRLTVL.

This clonotype was detected a few times. The rearrangement uses TRBV4-1 and TRBJ2-2; D ambiguous. Trimming cost V 0 bases and J 7 bases, with 6 bases left between them. There are 13 residues in the CDR3. From germline, CDR1 is MGHRA and CDR2 YSYEKL. The chain's CDR3 is CASSQEVVGELFF. CDR3 DNA: TGCGCCAGCAGCCAAGAAGTCGTCGGGGAGCTGTTTTTT.

This clonotype has more than one count but fewer than ten. The chain recombines TRBV4-1 with TRBJ1-1; D may be TRBD1 (5 bases). V was shortened by 0 bases and J by 9 bases, with 14 bases between the two germline ends. The CDR3 spans 14 residues. The germline CDR1 and CDR2 sequences are MGHRA and YSYEKL. The CDR3 loop is CASSQEEGDSQAFF. The CDR3 DNA follows: TGCGCCAGCAGCCAAGAGGAAGGGGACTCGCAAGCTTTCTTT.

Notes on this clonotype: A read error is possible here, since a much larger clone lies one base away. V is TRBV7-8 and J is TRBJ1-2; D remains unclear. CDR3 length equals 14 residues. CDR1 SGHVS and CDR2 FQNEAQ come from the germline V gene. CDR3 in amino acids: CVSSRRKINYGYTF. The CDR3 DNA follows: TGTGTCAGCAGCCGACGGAAAATTAACTATGGCTACACCTTC.

This chain joins TRBV19 and TRBJ2-1; possible D gene TRBD1, 5 bases. The germline V gene has CDR1 LNHDA and CDR2 SQIVND (reference sequence). V lost 9 bases to trimming and J lost 3 bases, with 15 bases between them. This CDR3 comprises 14 residues. CDR3 coding DNA: TGTGCCAGCCTTGGGGCCCCTTACTACAATGAGCAGTTCTTC. Its translation: CASLGAPYYNEQFF.

This clonotype appeared a few times. The J gene is TRBJ1-1, the V gene TRBV7-9, with 10 bases lining up with TRBD1. Per germline, CDR1 SEHNR and CDR2 FQNEAQ (reference sequence). J gave up 5 bases and V 5 bases, and 8 bases lay outside the gene matches. The CDR3 length is 15 residues. This chain's CDR3 is CASSEVTGGFTEAFF. The CDR3 DNA follows: TGTGCCAGCAGCGAGGTGACAGGGGGCTTTACTGAAGCTTTCTTT.

There are a few counts of this clonotype. This chain connects TRBV7-8 to TRBJ2-1; D is undetermined. The germline V gene has CDR1 SGHVS and CDR2 FQNEAQ. V was trimmed by 2 bases and J by 7 bases, leaving 6 bases between them. The CDR3 sequence is 12 residues long. CDR3 region: CASSLLLNEQFF. The CDR3 nucleotides are TGTGCCAGCAGCTTATTATTAAATGAGCAGTTCTTC.